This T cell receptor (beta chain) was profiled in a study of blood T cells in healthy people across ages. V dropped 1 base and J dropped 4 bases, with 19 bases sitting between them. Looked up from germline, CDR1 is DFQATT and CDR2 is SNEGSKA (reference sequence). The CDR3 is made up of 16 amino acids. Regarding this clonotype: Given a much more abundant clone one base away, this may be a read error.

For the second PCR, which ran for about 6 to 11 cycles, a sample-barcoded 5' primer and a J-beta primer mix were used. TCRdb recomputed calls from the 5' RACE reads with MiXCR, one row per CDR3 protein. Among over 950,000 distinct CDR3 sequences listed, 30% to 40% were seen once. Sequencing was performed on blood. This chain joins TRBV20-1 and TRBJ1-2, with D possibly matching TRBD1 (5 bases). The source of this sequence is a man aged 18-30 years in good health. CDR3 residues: CSARGAGQASSYGYTF. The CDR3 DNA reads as TGCAGTGCTAGAGGTGCAGGGCAGGCCTCTTCCTATGGCTACACCTTC.